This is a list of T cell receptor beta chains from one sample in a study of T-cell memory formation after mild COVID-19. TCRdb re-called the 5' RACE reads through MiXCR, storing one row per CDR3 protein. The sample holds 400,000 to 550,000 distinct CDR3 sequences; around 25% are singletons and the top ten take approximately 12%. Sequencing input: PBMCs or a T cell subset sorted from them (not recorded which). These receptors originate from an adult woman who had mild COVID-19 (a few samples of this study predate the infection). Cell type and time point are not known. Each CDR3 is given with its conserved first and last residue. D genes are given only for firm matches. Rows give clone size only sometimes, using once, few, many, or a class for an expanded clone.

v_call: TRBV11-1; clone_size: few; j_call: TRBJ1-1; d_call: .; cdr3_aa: CASSPRIQLNTEAFF; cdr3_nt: TGTGCCAGCAGCCCGAGGATACAGCTGAACACTGAAGCTTTCTTT
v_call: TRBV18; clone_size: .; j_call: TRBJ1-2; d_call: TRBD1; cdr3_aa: CASSRQGGYTF; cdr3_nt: TGTGCCAGCTCAAGACAGGGTGGCTACACCTTC
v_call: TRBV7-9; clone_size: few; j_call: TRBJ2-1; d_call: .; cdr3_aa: CASSLGGRGLTPGEQFF; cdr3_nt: TGTGCCAGCAGCTTAGGGGGGCGCGGACTCACCCCCGGGGAGCAGTTCTTC
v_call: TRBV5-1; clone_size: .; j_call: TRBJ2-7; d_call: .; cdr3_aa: CASSTIGTQGGEQYF; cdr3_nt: TGCGCCAGCAGCACCATTGGGACCCAAGGGGGCGAGCAGTACTTC
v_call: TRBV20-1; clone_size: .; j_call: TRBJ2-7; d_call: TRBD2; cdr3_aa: CSARSGGYEQYF; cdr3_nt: TGCAGTGCTAGATCGGGGGGGTACGAGCAGTACTTC
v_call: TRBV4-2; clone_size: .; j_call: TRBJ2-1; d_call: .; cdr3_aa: CASSQEQASGYNEQFF; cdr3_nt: TGTGCCAGCAGCCAAGAACAGGCGTCAGGTTACAATGAGCAGTTCTTC
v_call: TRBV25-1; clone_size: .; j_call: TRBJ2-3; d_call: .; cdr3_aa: CASSALADTQYF; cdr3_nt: TGTGCCAGCAGTGCATTAGCAGATACGCAGTATTTT
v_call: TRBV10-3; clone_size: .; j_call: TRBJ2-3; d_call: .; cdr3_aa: CAFASPGGNTQYF; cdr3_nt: TGTGCCTTCGCGTCTCCTGGGGGGAATACGCAGTATTTT
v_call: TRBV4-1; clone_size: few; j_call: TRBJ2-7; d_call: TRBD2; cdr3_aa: CASSQDSGGSYEQYF; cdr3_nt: TGCGCCAGCAGCCAAGATAGCGGGGGCTCCTACGAGCAGTACTTC
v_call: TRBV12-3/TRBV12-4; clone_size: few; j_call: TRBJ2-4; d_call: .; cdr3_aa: CASSQTRHIQYF; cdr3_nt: TGTGCCAGCAGTCAAACAAGGCACATTCAGTACTTC
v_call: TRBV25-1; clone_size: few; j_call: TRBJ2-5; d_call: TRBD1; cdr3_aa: CASSGQGAETQYF; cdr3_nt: TGTGCCAGCAGTGGGCAGGGGGCCGAGACCCAGTACTTC
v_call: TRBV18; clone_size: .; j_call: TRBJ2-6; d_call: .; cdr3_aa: CASSPRTDFSGANVLTF; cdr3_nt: TGTGCCAGCTCACCAAGGACAGACTTCTCTGGGGCCAACGTCCTGACTTTC
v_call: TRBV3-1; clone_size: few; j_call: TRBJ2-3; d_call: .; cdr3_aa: CASSHGPTDTQYF; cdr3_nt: TGTGCCAGCAGCCACGGACCCACAGATACGCAGTATTTT
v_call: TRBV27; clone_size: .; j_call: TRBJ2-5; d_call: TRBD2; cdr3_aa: CASNPMGSGVRETQYF; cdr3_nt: TGTGCCAGCAACCCGATGGGTAGCGGGGTGCGGGAGACCCAGTACTTC
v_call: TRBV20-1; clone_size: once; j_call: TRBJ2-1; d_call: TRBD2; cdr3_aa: CSARDPTSGSSYNEQFF; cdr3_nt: TGCAGTGCTAGAGACCCGACCAGCGGGAGCTCCTACAATGAGCAGTTCTTC
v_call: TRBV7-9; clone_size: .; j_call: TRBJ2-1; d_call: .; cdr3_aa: CASSPLLGASYNEQFF; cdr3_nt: TGTGCCAGCAGCCCTCTTCTGGGGGCCAGCTACAATGAGCAGTTCTTC
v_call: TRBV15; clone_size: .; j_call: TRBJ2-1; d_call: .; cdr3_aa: CATSRDTLEAGGEQFF; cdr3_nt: TGTGCCACCAGCAGAGATACGCTAGAAGCTGGAGGTGAGCAGTTCTTC
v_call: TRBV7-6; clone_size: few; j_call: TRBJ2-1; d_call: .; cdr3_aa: CASSLALSLASSYNEQFF; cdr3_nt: TGTGCCAGCAGCTTAGCGCTTTCGTTAGCTAGCTCCTACAATGAGCAGTTCTTC
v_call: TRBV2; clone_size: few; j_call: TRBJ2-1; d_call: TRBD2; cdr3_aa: CASTPSPGRGGEQFF; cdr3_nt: TGTGCCAGCACCCCGTCTCCAGGGAGGGGAGGTGAGCAGTTCTTC
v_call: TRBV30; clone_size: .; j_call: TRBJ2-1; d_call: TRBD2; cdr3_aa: CAWSVHFTSANEQFF; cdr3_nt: TGTGCCTGGAGTGTACACTTTACTAGCGCGAATGAGCAGTTCTTC
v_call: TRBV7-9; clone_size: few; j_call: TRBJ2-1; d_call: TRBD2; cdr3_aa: CASIVAGEYNEQFF; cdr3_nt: TGTGCCAGCATCGTAGCGGGGGAGTACAATGAGCAGTTCTTC
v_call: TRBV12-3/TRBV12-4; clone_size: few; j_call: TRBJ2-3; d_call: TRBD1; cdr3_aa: CASSATGGLTQYF; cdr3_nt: TGTGCCAGCAGTGCAACAGGGGGCCTTACGCAGTATTTT
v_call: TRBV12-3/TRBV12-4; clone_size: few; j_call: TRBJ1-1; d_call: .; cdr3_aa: CASSLFGGDTEAFF; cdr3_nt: TGTGCCAGCAGTTTATTCGGGGGGGACACTGAAGCTTTCTTT
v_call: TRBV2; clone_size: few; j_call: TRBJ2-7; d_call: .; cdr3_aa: CASSEVGASGTYEQYF; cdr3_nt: TGTGCCAGCAGTGAAGTGGGGGCTAGCGGAACCTACGAGCAGTACTTC
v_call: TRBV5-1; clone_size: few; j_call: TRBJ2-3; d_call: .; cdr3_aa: CASSLEITGGRTDTQYF; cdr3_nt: TGCGCCAGCAGCTTGGAAATAACAGGCGGGCGGACAGATACGCAGTATTTT
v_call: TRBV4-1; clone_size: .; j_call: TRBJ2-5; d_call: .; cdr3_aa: CATGQPQETQYF; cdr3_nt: TGCGCCACCGGACAGCCCCAAGAGACCCAGTACTTC
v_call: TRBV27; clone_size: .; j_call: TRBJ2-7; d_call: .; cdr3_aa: CASSLDPRNYEQYF; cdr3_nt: TGTGCCAGCAGTTTAGACCCCAGGAATTACGAGCAGTACTTC
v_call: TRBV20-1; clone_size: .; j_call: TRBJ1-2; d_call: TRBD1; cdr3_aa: CSAREGGTGSLAGNYGYTF; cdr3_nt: TGCAGTGCTAGAGAAGGGGGGACAGGGAGTCTCGCTGGAAACTATGGCTACACCTTC
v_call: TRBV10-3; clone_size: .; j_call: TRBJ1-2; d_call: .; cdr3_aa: CAISESEAASYGYTF; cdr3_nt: TGTGCCATCAGTGAGTCTGAGGCAGCCTCCTATGGCTACACCTTC
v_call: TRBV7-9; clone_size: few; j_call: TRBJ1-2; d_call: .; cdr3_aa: CASSFLLMAYGYTF; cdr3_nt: TGTGCCAGCAGCTTTCTATTAATGGCCTATGGCTACACCTTC
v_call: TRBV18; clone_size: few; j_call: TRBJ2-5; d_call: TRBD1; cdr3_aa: CASSPRQGVQETQYF; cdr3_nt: TGTGCCAGCTCACCAAGACAGGGAGTACAAGAGACCCAGTACTTC
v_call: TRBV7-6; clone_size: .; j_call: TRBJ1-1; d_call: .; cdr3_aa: CASSSYRVPEDTEAFF; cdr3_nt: TGTGCCAGCAGCTCCTACAGGGTACCAGAGGACACTGAAGCTTTCTTT
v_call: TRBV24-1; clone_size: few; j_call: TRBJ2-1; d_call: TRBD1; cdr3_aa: CATSLRDRGINEQFF; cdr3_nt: TGTGCCACCAGCCTCCGGGACAGGGGGATCAATGAGCAGTTCTTC
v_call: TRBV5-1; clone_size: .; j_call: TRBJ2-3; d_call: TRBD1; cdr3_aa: CASSFDGQGLDTQYF; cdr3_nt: TGCGCCAGCAGCTTTGATGGACAGGGTCTCGATACGCAGTATTTT
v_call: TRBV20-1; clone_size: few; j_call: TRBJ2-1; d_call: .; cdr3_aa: CSASQNYNEQFF; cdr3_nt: TGCAGTGCTAGCCAGAACTACAATGAGCAGTTCTTC
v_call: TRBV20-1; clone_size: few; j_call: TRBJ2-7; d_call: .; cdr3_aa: CSARDPRGASGYSYEQYF; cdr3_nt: TGCAGTGCTAGAGATCCCCGGGGCGCCAGCGGGTACTCCTACGAGCAGTACTTC
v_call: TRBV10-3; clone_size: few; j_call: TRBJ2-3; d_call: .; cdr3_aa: CAIRGDSTDTQYF; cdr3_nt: TGTGCCATCAGGGGGGACAGCACAGATACGCAGTATTTT
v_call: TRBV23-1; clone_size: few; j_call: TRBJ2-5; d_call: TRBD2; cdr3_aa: CASSQSSPGRGETQYF; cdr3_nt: TGCGCCAGCAGTCAATCCTCGCCAGGGAGGGGAGAGACCCAGTACTTC
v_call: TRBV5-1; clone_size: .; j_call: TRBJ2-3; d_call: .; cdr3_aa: CASSLGVVTDTQYF; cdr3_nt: TGCGCCAGCAGCTTGGGGGTGGTCACAGATACGCAGTATTTT
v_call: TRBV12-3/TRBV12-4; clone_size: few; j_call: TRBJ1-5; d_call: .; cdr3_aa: CASSLFSTALPQHF; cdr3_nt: TGTGCCAGCAGTTTATTTAGTACTGCTTTGCCCCAGCATTTT
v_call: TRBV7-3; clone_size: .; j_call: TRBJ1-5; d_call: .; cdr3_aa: CASSLIGRRGGGQPQHF; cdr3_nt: TGTGCCAGCAGCTTAATCGGACGGCGAGGGGGAGGACAGCCCCAGCATTTT
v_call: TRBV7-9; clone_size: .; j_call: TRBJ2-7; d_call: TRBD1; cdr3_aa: CASRNRQGDEQYF; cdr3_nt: TGTGCCAGCAGAAATAGACAGGGGGACGAGCAGTACTTC
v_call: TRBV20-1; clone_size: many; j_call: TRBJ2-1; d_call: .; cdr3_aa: CSAQGPRVEFF; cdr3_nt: TGCAGTGCTCAGGGGCCCCGGGTGGAGTTCTTC
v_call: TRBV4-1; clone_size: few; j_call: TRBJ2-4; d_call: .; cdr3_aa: CASSFRSTSRGEFDKNIQYF; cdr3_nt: TGCGCCAGCAGCTTCAGATCGACCTCCCGGGGAGAATTTGACAAAAACATTCAGTACTTC
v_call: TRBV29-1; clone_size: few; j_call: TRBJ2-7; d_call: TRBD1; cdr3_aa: CSVVRDRSSYEQYF; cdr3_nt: TGCAGCGTCGTTAGGGACAGGAGTTCCTACGAGCAGTACTTC
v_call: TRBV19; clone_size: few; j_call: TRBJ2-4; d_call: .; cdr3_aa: CASSILAGQGYIQYF; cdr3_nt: TGTGCCAGTAGTATCCTAGCGGGACAGGGGTACATTCAGTACTTC